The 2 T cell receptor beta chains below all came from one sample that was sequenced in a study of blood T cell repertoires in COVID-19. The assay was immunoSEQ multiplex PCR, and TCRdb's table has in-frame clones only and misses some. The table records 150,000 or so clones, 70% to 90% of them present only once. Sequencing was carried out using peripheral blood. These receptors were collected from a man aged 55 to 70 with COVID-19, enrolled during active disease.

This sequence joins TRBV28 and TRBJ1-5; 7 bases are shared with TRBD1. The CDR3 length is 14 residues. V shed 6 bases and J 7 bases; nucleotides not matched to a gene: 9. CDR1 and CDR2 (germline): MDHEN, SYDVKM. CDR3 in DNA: TGTGCCAGCAGGCCCGGAGGGGGCGGGCAGCCCCAGCATTTT. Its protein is CASRPGGGGQPQHF.

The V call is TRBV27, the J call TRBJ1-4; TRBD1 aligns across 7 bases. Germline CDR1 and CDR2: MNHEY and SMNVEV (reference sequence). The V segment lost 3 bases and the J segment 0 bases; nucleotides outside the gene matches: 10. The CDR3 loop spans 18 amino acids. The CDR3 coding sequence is TGTGCCAGCAGTTTTAGAGGGGGCGACTGGTCAACTAATGAAAAACTGTTTTTT. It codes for CASSFRGGDWSTNEKLFF.